The rows below give T cell receptor beta chains drawn from one sample of a study of blood T cell repertoires in COVID-19. This table comes from immunoSEQ multiplex PCR, and its TCRdb copy is limited to in-frame clones, with some not included. The table lists about 260,000 clones, about nine tenths of them singletons. Source material: peripheral blood. The receptors shown here come from a woman between 35 and 50 years old who had recovered from COVID-19. Each CDR3 is given with its conserved first and last residue. A D gene is named only where the DNA matches it firmly. Not every row has a clone size; where given, it reads once, few, many or a size class.

V gene,J gene,D gene,clone size,CDR3 length,CDR3 DNA,CDR3 protein
TRBV11-2,TRBJ2-5,TRBD1,-,13,TGTGCCAGCAGCTGGGGACAGCAAGAGACCCAGTACTTC,CASSWGQQETQYF
TRBV29-1,TRBJ2-1,-,-,14,TGCAGCGTTGATGATTGGGCGGAGGACAATGAGCAGTTCTTC,CSVDDWAEDNEQFF
TRBV7-2,TRBJ2-5,-,once,17,TGTGCCAGCAGCCCCGGCTGGGGCGAATCGTCGGCCGAGACCCAGTACTTC,CASSPGWGESSAETQYF
TRBV18,TRBJ1-2,TRBD1,-,17,TGTGCCAGCTCACCTCCGGGACAGGGGGGTTCCGGCTATGGCTACACCTTC,CASSPPGQGGSGYGYTF
TRBV19,TRBJ2-2,TRBD1,-,14,TGTGCCACCTACCCGGGACAGGGCACCGGGGAGCTGTTTTTT,CATYPGQGTGELFF
TRBV5-1,TRBJ2-2,TRBD2,once,16,TGCGCCAGCAGCTTCCTAGCGGGGGCCGGGACCGGGGAGCTGTTTTTT,CASSFLAGAGTGELFF
TRBV18,TRBJ1-1,-,-,14,TGTGCCAGCTCACCGAGACAGACGAACACTGAAGCTTTCTTT,CASSPRQTNTEAFF
TRBV9,TRBJ2-2,-,-,14,TGTGCCAGCAGACGACAGGGACTCACCGGGGAGCTGTTTTTT,CASRRQGLTGELFF
TRBV2,TRBJ2-4,-,-,12,TGTGCCAGCAGTGAAGGGACTCCCCGAACGTACTTC,CASSEGTPRTYF
TRBV18,TRBJ2-5,-,-,15,TGTGCCAGCTCACCACCGCATATGGGGGGAGAGACCCAGTACTTC,CASSPPHMGGETQYF
TRBV11-1,TRBJ2-2,-,once,12,TGTGCCAGCAGCTCAAGAGGCGGGGAGCTGTTTTTT,CASSSRGGELFF
TRBV5-6,TRBJ2-5,-,-,13,TGTGCCAGCACCCGAGGGTACCAAGAGACCCAGTACTTC,CASTRGYQETQYF
TRBV4-1,TRBJ1-2,TRBD1,-,15,TGCGCCAGCAGCGTGTCCGGGACAGGGATCTATGGCTACACCTTC,CASSVSGTGIYGYTF
TRBV7-6,TRBJ1-2,TRBD1,-,12,TGTGCCAGCAGCCGCAGGGGACAGGCCCCCACCTTC,CASSRRGQAPTF
TRBV10-3,TRBJ2-7,-,-,15,TGTGCCATCAGTGAAGGCCCAGGGTCTACCGACGAGCAGTACTTC,CAISEGPGSTDEQYF
TRBV7-6,TRBJ2-3,-,once,12,TGTGCCAGCAGCGCAGACACAGATACGCAGTATTTT,CASSADTDTQYF
TRBV9,TRBJ1-2,TRBD1,-,12,TGTGCCAGCCCGCCAGGGGGCTATGGCTACACCTTC,CASPPGGYGYTF
TRBV3-1/TRBV3-2,TRBJ2-1,TRBD2,-,15,TGTGCCAGCAGCCAAGACGTAGCGGGGGGGCCTGAGCAGTTCTTC,CASSQDVAGGPEQFF